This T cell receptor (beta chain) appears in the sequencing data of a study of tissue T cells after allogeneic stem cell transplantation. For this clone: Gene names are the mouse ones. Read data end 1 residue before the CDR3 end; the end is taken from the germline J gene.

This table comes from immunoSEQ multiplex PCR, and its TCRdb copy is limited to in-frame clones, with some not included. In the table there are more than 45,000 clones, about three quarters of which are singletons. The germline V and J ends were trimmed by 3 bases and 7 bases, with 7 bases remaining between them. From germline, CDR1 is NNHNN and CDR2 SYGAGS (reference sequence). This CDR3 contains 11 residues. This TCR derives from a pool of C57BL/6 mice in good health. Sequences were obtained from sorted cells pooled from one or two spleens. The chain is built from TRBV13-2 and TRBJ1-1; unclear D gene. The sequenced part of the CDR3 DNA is TGTGCCAGCGGTGGGCCGGAAGAAGTCTTC. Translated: CASGGPEEVF. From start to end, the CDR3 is CASGGPEEVFF.